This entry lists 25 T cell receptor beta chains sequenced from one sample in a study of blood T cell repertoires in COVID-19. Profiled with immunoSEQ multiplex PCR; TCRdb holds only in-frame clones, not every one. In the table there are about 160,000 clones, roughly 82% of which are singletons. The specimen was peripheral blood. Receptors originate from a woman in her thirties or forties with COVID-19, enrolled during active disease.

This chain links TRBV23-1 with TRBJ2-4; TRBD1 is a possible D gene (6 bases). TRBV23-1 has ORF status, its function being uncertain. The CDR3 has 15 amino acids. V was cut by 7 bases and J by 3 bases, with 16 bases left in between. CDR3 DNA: TGCGCCAGCACCGACCGTCAGGGGTTCAAAAACATTCAGTACTTC. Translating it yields CASTDRQGFKNIQYF.

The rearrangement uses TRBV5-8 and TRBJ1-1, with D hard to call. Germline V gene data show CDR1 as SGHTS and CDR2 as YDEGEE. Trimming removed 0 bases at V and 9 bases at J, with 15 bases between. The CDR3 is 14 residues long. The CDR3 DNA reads TGTGCCAGCAGCTTGGCCCTGCAAACCGGGAAAGCTTTCTTT. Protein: CASSLALQTGKAFF.

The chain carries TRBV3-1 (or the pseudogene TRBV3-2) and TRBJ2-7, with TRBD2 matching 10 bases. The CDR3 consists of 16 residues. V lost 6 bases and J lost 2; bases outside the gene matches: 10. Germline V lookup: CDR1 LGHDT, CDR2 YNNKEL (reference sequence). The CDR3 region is CASRLAIAGGPYEQYF. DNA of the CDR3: TGTGCCAGCAGACTAGCTATAGCGGGAGGTCCCTACGAGCAGTACTTC.

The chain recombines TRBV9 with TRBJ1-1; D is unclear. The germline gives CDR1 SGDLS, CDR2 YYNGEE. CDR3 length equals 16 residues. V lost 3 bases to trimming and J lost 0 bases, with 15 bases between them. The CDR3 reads CASSGGLPTMNTEAFF. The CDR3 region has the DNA TGTGCCAGCAGCGGCGGTCTGCCGACGATGAACACTGAAGCTTTCTTT.

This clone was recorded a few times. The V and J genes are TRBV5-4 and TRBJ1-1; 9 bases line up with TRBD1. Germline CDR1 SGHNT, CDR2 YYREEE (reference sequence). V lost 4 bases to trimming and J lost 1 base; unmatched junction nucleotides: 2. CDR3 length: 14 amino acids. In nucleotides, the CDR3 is TGTGCCAGCAGCAGACAGGGGGAGAACACTGAAGCTTTCTTT. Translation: CASSRQGENTEAFF.

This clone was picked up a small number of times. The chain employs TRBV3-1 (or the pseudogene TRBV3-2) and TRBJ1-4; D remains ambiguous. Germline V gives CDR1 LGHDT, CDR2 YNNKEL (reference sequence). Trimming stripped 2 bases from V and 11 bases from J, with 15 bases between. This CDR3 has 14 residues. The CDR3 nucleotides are TGTGCCAGCAGCCAACAGGACGTTAGCGTGAAACTGTTTTTT. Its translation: CASSQQDVSVKLFF.

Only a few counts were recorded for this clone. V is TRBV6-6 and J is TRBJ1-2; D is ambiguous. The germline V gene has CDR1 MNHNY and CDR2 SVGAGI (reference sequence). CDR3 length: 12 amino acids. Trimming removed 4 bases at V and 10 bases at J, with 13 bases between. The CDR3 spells CASSSVQMIYTF. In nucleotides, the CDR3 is TGTGCCAGCAGTTCCGTACAAATGATCTACACCTTC.

The CDR3 sequence: CASSHSSGRSEQFF. Written as DNA, the CDR3 is TGTGCCAGCAGCCACTCTAGCGGGAGAAGTGAGCAGTTCTTC. V and J are TRBV3-1 (or the pseudogene TRBV3-2) and TRBJ2-1; the match to TRBD2 covers 10 bases. Germline V CDR1 and CDR2: LGHDT, YNNKEL (reference sequence). V gave up 3 bases and J gave up 9 bases; unmatched junction bases: 5. This CDR3 spans 14 amino acids.

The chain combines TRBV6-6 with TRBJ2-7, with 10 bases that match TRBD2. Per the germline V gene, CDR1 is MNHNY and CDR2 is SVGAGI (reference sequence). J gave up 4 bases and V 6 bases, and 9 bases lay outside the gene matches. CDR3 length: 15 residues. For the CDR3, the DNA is TGTGCCAGCAGGCGTCAACTAGCGGGGCGATACGAGCAGTACTTC. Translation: CASRRQLAGRYEQYF.

CDR3 sequence: CASSSNANTGELFF. DNA for the CDR3: TGTGCCAGTTCAAGCAATGCAAACACCGGGGAGCTGTTTTTT. This sequence joins TRBV19 and TRBJ2-2; D unclear. V lost 8 bases and J lost 2, with 12 bases in between. In germline, CDR1 is LNHDA, CDR2 SQIVND (reference sequence). The CDR3 is 14 residues long.

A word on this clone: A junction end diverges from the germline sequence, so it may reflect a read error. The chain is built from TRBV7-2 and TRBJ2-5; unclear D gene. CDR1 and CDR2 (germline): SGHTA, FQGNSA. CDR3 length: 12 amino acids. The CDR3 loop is CASSPTQESQYF. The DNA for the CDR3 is TGTGCCAGCAGCCCAACCCAAGAGTCCCAGTACTTC.

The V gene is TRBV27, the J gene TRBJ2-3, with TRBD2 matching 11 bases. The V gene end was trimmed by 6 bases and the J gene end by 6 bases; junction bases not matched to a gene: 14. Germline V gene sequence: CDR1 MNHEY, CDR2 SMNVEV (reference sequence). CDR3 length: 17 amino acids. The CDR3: CASRSQLAGVILDTQYF. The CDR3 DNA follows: TGTGCCAGCAGATCACAACTAGCGGGAGTGATCCTGGATACGCAGTATTTT.

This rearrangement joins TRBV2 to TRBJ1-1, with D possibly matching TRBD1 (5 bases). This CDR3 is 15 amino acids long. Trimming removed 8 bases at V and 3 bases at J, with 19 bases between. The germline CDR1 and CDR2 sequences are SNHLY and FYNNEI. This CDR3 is CASFPIVGGDTEAFF. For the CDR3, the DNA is TGTGCCAGCTTCCCTATTGTGGGGGGAGACACTGAAGCTTTCTTT.

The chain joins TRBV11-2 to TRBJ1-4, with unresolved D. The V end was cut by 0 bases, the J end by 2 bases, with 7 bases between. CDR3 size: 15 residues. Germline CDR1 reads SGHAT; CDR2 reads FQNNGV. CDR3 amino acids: CASSLDGQTNEKLFF. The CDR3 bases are TGTGCCAGCAGCTTAGATGGCCAGACTAATGAAAAACTGTTTTTT.

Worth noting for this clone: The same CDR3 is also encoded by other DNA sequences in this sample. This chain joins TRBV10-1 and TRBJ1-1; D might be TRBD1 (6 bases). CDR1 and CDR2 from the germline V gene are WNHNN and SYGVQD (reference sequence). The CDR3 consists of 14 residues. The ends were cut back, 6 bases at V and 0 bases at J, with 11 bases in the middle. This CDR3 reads CASSRDIMNTEAFF. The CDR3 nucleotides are TGCGCCAGCAGCCGGGACATAATGAACACTGAAGCTTTCTTT.

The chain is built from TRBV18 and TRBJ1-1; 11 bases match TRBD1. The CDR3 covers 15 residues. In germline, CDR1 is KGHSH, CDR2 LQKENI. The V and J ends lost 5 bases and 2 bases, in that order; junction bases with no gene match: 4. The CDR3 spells CASSIGTGGNTEAFF. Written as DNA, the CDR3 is TGTGCCAGCTCAATAGGGACAGGGGGTAACACTGAAGCTTTCTTT.

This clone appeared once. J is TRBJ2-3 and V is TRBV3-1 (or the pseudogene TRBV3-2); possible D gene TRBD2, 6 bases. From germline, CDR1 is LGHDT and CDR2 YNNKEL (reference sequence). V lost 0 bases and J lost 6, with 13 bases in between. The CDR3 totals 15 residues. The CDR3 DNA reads TGTGCCAGCAGCCAAGAAGCGCGGGATGGGGATACGCAGTATTTT. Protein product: CASSQEARDGDTQYF.

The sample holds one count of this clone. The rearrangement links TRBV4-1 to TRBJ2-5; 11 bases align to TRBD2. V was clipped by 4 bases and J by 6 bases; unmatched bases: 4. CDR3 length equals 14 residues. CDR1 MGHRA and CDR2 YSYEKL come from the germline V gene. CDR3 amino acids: CASSLGLAGQTQYF. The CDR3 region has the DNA TGCGCCAGCAGCCTTGGACTAGCGGGTCAGACCCAGTACTTC.

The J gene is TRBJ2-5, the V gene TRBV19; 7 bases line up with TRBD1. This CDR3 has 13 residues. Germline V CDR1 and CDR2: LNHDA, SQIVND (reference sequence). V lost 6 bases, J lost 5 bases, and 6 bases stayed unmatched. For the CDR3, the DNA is TGTGCCAGTAGCCTGGGACAGTCGGAGACCCAGTACTTC. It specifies CASSLGQSETQYF.

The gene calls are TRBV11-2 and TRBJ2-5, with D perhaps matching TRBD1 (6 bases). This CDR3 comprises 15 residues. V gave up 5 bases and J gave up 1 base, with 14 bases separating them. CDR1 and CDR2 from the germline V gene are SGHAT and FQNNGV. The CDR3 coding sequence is TGTGCCAGCAGCAAAGGGGGTACAGTCCAAGAGACCCAGTACTTC. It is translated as CASSKGGTVQETQYF.

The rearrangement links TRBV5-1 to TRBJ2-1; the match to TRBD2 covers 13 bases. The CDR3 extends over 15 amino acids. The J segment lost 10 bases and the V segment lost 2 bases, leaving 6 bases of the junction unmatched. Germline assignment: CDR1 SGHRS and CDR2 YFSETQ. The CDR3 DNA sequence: TGCGCCAGCAGCTTAGGGACTAGCGGGGCCCGGGAGCAGTTCTTC. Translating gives CASSLGTSGAREQFF.

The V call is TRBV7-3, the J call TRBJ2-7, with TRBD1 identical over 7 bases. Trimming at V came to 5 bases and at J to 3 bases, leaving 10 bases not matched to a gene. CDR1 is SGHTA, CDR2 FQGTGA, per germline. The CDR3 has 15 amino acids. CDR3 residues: CASSLAAGTVYEQYF. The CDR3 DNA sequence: TGTGCCAGCAGCCTGGCGGCAGGGACAGTCTACGAGCAGTACTTC.

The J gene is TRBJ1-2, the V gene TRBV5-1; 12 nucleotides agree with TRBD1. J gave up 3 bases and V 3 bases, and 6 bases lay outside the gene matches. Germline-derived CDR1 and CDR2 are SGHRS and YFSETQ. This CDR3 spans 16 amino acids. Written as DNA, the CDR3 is TGCGCCAGCAGCTCGAGGGACAGGGGGCTTGACTATGGCTACACCTTC. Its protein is CASSSRDRGLDYGYTF.

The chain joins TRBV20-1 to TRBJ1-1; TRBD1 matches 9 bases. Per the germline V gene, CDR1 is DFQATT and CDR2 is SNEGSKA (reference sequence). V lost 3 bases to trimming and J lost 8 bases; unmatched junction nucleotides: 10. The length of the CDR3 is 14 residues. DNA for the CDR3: TGCAGTGCTAGTCGCGGGACAGGGAGTTTCGAAGCTTTCTTT. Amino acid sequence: CSASRGTGSFEAFF.

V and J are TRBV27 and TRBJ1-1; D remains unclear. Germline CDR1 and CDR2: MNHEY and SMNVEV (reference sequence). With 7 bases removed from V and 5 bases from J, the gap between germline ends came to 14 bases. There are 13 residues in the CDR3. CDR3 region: CASTPGGVTEAFF. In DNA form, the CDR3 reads TGTGCCAGCACCCCGGGTGGCGTGACTGAAGCTTTCTTT.